A selection of T cell receptor beta chains follows, all from one sample in a study of T cell repertoires in cytomegalovirus infection. TCRdb independently ran MiXCR on the reads; one entry per CDR3 protein. The sample has around 490,000 distinct CDR3 sequences; 26% are singletons. Sequencing was done on a sample of PBMCs. These TCRs come from a human donor in good health (CMV status not recorded). Some clones in this sample may be carry-over from other donors' samples. CDR3s include the opening cysteine and the closing phenylalanine or tryptophan. The D gene is left open where the match is weak. The size entry is marked missing in some rows and otherwise reads once, few, many or a size class.

TRBJ1-5 | NA | TRBV19 | NA | TGTGCCAGTAGTATAACCCGGGCTTCGGGCAATCAGCCCCAGCATTTT | CASSITRASGNQPQHF
TRBJ2-3 | many | TRBV7-8 | NA | TGTGCCAGCAGCTTAGAGTCCTCTGAGATTTTCACAGATACGCAGTATTTT | CASSLESSEIFTDTQYF
TRBJ2-3 | NA | TRBV6-5 | TRBD1 | TGTGCCAGCAGTCCCGGGACAGGATTAAATACGCAGTATTTT | CASSPGTGLNTQYF
TRBJ1-3 | few | TRBV7-2 | TRBD1 | TGTGCCAGCAGCTCACAGGGGTGGGGAAACACCATATATTTT | CASSSQGWGNTIYF
TRBJ1-3 | NA | TRBV29-1 | NA | TGCAGCGCTGGACGGGACTCTGGAAACACCATATATTTT | CSAGRDSGNTIYF
TRBJ2-1 | few | TRBV2 | NA | TGTGCCAGCAGTGCTGACTCGATCAATGAGCAGTTCTTC | CASSADSINEQFF
TRBJ1-1 | NA | TRBV12-3/TRBV12-4 | NA | TGTGCCAGCATGGGGGGGGCATGGGCGGTCACTGAAGCTTTCTTT | CASMGGAWAVTEAFF
TRBJ2-1 | NA | TRBV11-2 | NA | TGTGCCAGCAGCTTAGATATTGCGATAGATGAGCAGTTCTTC | CASSLDIAIDEQFF
TRBJ2-4 | NA | TRBV6-2/TRBV6-3 | NA | TGTGCCAGCACATCCCCCTCCGGGACTAAAAACATTCAGTACTTC | CASTSPSGTKNIQYF
TRBJ1-5 | many | TRBV19 | TRBD1 | TGTGCCAGTAGTGGGACAGGGGGCAATCAGCCCCAGCATTTT | CASSGTGGNQPQHF
TRBJ2-5 | few | TRBV7-9 | NA | TGTGCCAGCAGCTTAGGGAGTTCGGGAGAGACAAGGGCCCAGTACTTC | CASSLGSSGETRAQYF
TRBJ1-5 | NA | TRBV12-3/TRBV12-4 | NA | TGTGCCAGCAGTTTCGGACAGAGCAATCAGCCCCAGCATTTT | CASSFGQSNQPQHF
TRBJ2-1 | NA | TRBV12-3/TRBV12-4 | TRBD2 | TGTGCCAGCAGTTCAGCGGGAGATATCGGGGATGAGCAGTTCTTC | CASSSAGDIGDEQFF
TRBJ2-1 | NA | TRBV6-2/TRBV6-3 | NA | TGTGCCAGCAGAACTACGGGCCACGGCTCCTACAATGAGCAGTTCTTC | CASRTTGHGSYNEQFF
TRBJ2-3 | few | TRBV7-2 | NA | TGTGCCAGCAGCTTCGTCCTCACAGATACGCAGTATTTT | CASSFVLTDTQYF
TRBJ2-7 | NA | TRBV5-4 | NA | TGTGCCAGCAGCGTACCGGGAGCTCAGTACGAGCAGTACTTC | CASSVPGAQYEQYF
TRBJ2-3 | few | TRBV20-1 | NA | TGCAGTGCTAGAGATCTTGGCGGTAGCACAGATACGCAGTATTTT | CSARDLGGSTDTQYF
TRBJ1-3 | few | TRBV7-6 | NA | TGTGCCAGCAGCTTAATGTCGGGGGTAGACACCATATATTTT | CASSLMSGVDTIYF
TRBJ2-1 | NA | TRBV7-2 | NA | TGTGCCAGCAGTCCGAGGGGTCTGGCGGTCTCCTACAATGAGCAGTTCTTC | CASSPRGLAVSYNEQFF
TRBJ1-5 | NA | TRBV19 | NA | TGTGCCAGTAGTATTGGCCAGGGAACGTGGGGTCAGCCCCAGCATTTT | CASSIGQGTWGQPQHF
TRBJ1-5 | many | TRBV7-6 | NA | TGTGCCAGCAGCCCTCGGGAGGGCCGGAATCAGCCCCAGCATTTT | CASSPREGRNQPQHF
TRBJ2-1 | NA | TRBV6-5 | TRBD2 | TGTGCCAGCAGTGCAGCGGGGGGCCTATACAATGAGCAGTTCTTC | CASSAAGGLYNEQFF
TRBJ2-1 | NA | TRBV9 | TRBD2 | TGTGCCAGCAGCTTCGGACTAGCGGGAGTTGTAGGGCAGTTCTTC | CASSFGLAGVVGQFF
TRBJ1-1 | NA | TRBV9 | NA | TGTGCCAGCAGCGTAGAGTTGGGGTCCACTGAAGCTTTCTTT | CASSVELGSTEAFF
TRBJ1-1 | many | TRBV7-2 | NA | TGTGCCAGCAGCTTCGCCGGGTCGATGAACACTGAAGCTTTCTTT | CASSFAGSMNTEAFF
TRBJ1-1 | NA | TRBV6-5 | NA | TGTGCCAGCAGTTGGAGTCGGTGGGGGACAGAAGCTTTCTTT | CASSWSRWGTEAFF
TRBJ1-2 | NA | TRBV5-1 | NA | TGCGCCAGCGCCCCGGAGCTGGACTATGGCTACACCTTC | CASAPELDYGYTF